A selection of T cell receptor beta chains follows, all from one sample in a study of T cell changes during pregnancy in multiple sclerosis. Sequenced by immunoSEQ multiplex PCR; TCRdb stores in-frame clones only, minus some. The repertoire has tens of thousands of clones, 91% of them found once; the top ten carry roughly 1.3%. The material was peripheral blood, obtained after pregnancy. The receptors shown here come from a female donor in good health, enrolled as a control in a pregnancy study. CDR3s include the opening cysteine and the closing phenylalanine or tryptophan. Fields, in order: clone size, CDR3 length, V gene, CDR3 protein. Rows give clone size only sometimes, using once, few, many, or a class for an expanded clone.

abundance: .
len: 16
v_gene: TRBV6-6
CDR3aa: CASSYPPSGLENIQYF

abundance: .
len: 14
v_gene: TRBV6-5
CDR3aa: CASSYGDIGYEQYF

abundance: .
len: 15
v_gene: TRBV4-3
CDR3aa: CASSQGDSYTDTQYF

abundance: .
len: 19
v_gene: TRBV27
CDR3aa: CASRTLSGQGGWGRYGYTF

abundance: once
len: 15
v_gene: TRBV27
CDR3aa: CASSFGAGDTDTQYF

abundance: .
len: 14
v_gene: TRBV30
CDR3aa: CAWKLQTGDYGYTF

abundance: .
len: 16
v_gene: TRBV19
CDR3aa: CASSGEVGLAYNEQFF

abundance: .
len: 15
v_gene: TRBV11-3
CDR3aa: CASSLRGANTGELFF

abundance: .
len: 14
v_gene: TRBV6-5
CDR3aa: CASSYQGFRTEAFF

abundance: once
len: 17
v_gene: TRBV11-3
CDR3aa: CASSPGTGGSGANVLTF

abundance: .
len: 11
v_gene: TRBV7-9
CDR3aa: CASEHGNTIYF

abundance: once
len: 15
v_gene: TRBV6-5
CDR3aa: CASSSRLANGEKLFF

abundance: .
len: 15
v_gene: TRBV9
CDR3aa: CASSVGGSGVYEQYF

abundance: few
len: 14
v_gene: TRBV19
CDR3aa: CASSILGGNYGYTF

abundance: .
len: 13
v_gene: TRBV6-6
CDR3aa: CASRDRGVHEQYF

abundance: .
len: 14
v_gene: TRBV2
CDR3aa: CASSELAGYNEQFF

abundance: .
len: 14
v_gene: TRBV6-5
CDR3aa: CASTPLGRSYEQYF

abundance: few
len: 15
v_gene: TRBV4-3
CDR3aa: CASSQDPRGGNIQYF

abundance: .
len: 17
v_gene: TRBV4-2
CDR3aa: CASSPLTGNQMNTEAFF

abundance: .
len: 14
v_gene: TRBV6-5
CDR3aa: CASSYDQGVYEQYF

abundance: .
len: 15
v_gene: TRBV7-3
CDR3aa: CASSSRGGPGTEAFF

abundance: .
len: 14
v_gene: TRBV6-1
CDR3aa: CASSEPGRGYEQYF

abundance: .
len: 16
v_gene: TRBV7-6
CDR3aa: CASSLGGLRRGGELFF

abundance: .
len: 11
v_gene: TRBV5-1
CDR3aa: CASSFGQEAFF

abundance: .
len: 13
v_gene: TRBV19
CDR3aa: CASSTDRAYEQYF

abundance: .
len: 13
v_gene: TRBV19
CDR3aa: CASLPDTGETQYF

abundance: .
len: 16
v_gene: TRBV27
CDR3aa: CASSRGTGGIGTEAFF

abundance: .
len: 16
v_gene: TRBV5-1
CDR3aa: CASSAGTSGGVDTQYF

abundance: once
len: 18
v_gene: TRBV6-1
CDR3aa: CASSGRGAGVGRGTEAFF

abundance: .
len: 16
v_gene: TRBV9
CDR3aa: CASSVGLKHSGNTIYF

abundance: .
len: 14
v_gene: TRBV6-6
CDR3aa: CASSTRQVQETQYF

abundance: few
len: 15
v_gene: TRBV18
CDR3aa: CASSPHSGINQPQHF

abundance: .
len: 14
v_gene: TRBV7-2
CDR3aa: CASSLGAPPDTQYF

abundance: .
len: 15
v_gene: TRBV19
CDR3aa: CASSARQGASYEQYF

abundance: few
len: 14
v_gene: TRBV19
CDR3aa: CASSLTVSNYGYTF

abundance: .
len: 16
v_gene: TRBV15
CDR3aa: CATSRVRAGGTDTQYF

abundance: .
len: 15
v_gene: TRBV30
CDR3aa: CAWGRDRGGTGELFF

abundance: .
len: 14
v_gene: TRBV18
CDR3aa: CASSGDRTGSPLHF

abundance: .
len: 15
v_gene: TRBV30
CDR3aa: CAWTLQGASVTEAFF

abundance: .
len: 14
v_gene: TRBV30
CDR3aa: CAWSVGQSNQPQHF

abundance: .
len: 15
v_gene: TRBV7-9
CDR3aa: CASSPDRGRGAEAFF

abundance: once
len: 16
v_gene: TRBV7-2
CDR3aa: CASSFLGGAGNQPQHF

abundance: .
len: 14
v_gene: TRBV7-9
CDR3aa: CASSLGAQGNTIYF

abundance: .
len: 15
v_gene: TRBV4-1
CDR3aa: CASSQGLRENSPLHF

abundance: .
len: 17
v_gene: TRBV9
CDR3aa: CASSVGGTSGGLETQYF